Each of the 4 T cell receptor beta chains below was sequenced from the same sample in a study of T cell repertoires in cytomegalovirus infection. MiXCR, applied by TCRdb to the reads, yields one record per CDR3 protein. The repertoire holds about 770,000 distinct CDR3 sequences, with around 29% as singletons. Their antigens remain unidentified. Sequenced material: cultured CD8+ T cells from PBMCs, taken from culture after CMV antigen stimulation. These receptors all stem from a human donor in good health (CMV status not recorded). Some clones in this sample may be carry-over from other donors' samples.

This clonotype was counted a single time. The chain has TRBV5-4 and TRBJ1-5; TRBD1 aligns across 8 bases. The junction had 6 bases not matched to a gene; V was cut back by 5 bases and J by 5 bases. The germline V gene encodes CDR1 SGHNT and CDR2 YYREEE (reference sequence). The CDR3 sequence is 14 residues long. CDR3 bases: TGTGCCAGCAGTACCCAGGGGGCGGATCAGCCCCAGCATTTT. This codes for CASSTQGADQPQHF.

The chain combines TRBV4-1 with TRBJ2-1; TRBD2 is a possible D gene (6 bases). CDR3 length: 14 residues. The germline V gene encodes CDR1 MGHRA and CDR2 YSYEKL. V lost 0 bases and J lost 5, with 8 bases in between. DNA of the CDR3: TGCGCCAGCAGCCAAGAAGGGGAGGACAATGAGCAGTTCTTC. Residues: CASSQEGEDNEQFF.

This clonotype has only a few counts. The chain has TRBV4-3 and TRBJ1-2, with D possibly TRBD1 on 6 matching bases. Trimming took off 8 bases at V and 8 bases at J, with 15 bases between the two ends. Germline lookup yields CDR1 LGHNA and CDR2 YSLEER. The length of the CDR3 is 12 residues. This CDR3 is CASSTGINGYTF. The CDR3 region has the DNA TGCGCCAGCTCTACAGGGATTAACGGCTACACCTTC.

The chain carries TRBV12-3 or TRBV12-4 and TRBJ2-5, with D tentatively TRBD1 (5 bases). The germline V and J ends were trimmed by 1 base and 1 base, with 10 bases remaining between them. This CDR3 is 15 amino acids long. In DNA form, the CDR3 reads TGTGCCAGCAGTTTAGGACAGACGAGCCAAGAGACCCAGTACTTC. It translates to CASSLGQTSQETQYF.